Listed here are 25 T cell receptor beta chains from one sample, sequenced in a study of CXCR3-negative and CXCR3-positive naive CD8 T cells. Each TRB cDNA library was prepared by 5' RACE (with UMI labels). TCRdb reworked the 5' RACE reads into one entry per CDR3 protein, no DNA. The sample's table shows approximately 56,000 distinct CDR3 sequences. The sample comprised memory CD8+ T cells from blood. The receptors originated from a human donor in good health. Some clones in this sample may be carry-over from other donors' samples.

This chain uses TRBV19 with TRBJ2-7. The CDR3 is made up of 13 amino acids. CDR1 is LNHDA, CDR2 SQIVND, per germline (reference sequence). The CDR3: CASSISTNYEQYF.

This sequence joins TRBV7-9 and TRBJ1-6; TCRdb calls TRBD1, which cannot be checked without DNA. This CDR3 region has 16 residues. The V gene's germline CDR1 is SEHNR and CDR2 FQNEAQ (reference sequence). The CDR3 protein is CASSPGGGNYGGTLHF.

V and J are TRBV7-9 and TRBJ2-7; the D call of TRBD1 rests on TCRdb alone, since no DNA is present to check it. The length of the CDR3 is 13 residues. CDR1 and CDR2 (germline): SEHNR, FQNEAQ (reference sequence). The CDR3 here is CAGGDRSSYEQYF. Complete variable domain (other parts from reference TRBV7-9 and TRBJ2-7): DTGVSQNPRHKITKRGQNVTFRCDPISEHNRLYWYRQTLGQGPEFLTYFQNEAQLEKSRLLSDRFSAERPKGSFSTLEIQRTEQGDSAMYLCAGGDRSSYEQYFGPGTRLTVT.

This chain joins TRBV9 and TRBJ2-3. The CDR3 runs 11 residues. Germline V gene sequence: CDR1 SGDLS, CDR2 YYNGEE. The CDR3 spells CASSEADTQYF.

V gene TRBV28 combines with J gene TRBJ2-2. The CDR3 spans 14 residues. The V gene's germline CDR1 is MDHEN and CDR2 SYDVKM. The CDR3: CASSPFANTGELFF.

The CDR3 reads CSVEARGVHEAFF. This chain uses TRBV29-1 with TRBJ1-1; TCRdb calls TRBD1, which cannot be checked without DNA. The germline gives CDR1 SQVTM, CDR2 ANQGSEA. The CDR3 has 13 residues.

The rearrangement joins TRBV12-5 to TRBJ2-1; there is no DNA to check the TCRdb D call of TRBD2. There are 15 residues in the CDR3. Germline lookup yields CDR1 LGHNT and CDR2 FRNRAP. The CDR3 region is CASGHLGGAHNEQFF. Supplemented by reference TRBV12-5 and TRBJ2-1, the full variable domain reads DARVTQTPRHKVTEMGQEVTMRCQPILGHNTVFWYRQTMMQGLELLAYFRNRAPLDDSGMPKDRFSAEMPDATLATLKIQPSEPRDSAVYFCASGHLGGAHNEQFFGPGTRLTVL.

The chain carries TRBV29-1 and TRBJ2-2. The CDR3 loop spans 12 amino acids. The germline CDR1 and CDR2 sequences are SQVTM and ANQGSEA. Here the CDR3 reads CSVEGQTGELFF.

The chain carries TRBV7-8 and TRBJ1-1; TCRdb's D call, TRBD1, is unchecked because there is no DNA. Germline CDR1 and CDR2: SGHVS and FQNEAQ. The CDR3 covers 11 residues. The CDR3 sequence is CASGLAGATFF.

The V and J genes are TRBV5-6 and TRBJ2-1; the TRBD2 assignment by TCRdb is unverifiable without DNA. The V gene's germline CDR1 is SGHDT and CDR2 YYEEEE. The CDR3 spans 15 residues. The CDR3 is CASSLFPRARNEQFF.

The chain combines TRBV29-1 with TRBJ2-7; the D call from TCRdb, TRBD1, cannot be confirmed without DNA. The CDR3 extends over 16 amino acids. Germline CDR1 reads SQVTM; CDR2 reads ANQGSEA. The CDR3 loop is CSVEDLGQGSTYEQYF.

The chain recombines TRBV29-1 with TRBJ2-5. The CDR3 consists of 12 residues. Germline V gives CDR1 SQVTM, CDR2 ANQGSEA. The CDR3 here is CSGETQMETQYF. The complete variable domain, with remaining parts taken from reference TRBV29-1 and TRBJ2-5, reads SAVISQKPSRDICQRGTSLTIQCQVDSQVTMMFWYRQQPGQSLTLIATANQGSEATYESGFVIDKFPISRPNLTFSTLTVSNMSPEDSSIYLCSGETQMETQYFGPGTRLLVL.

This chain joins TRBV27 and TRBJ1-4; the D gene TCRdb calls, TRBD1, cannot be checked with no DNA. This CDR3 contains 14 residues. Germline V gene sequence: CDR1 MNHEY, CDR2 SMNVEV (reference sequence). The chain's CDR3 is CASSLGLAQGKLFF.

This chain links TRBV6-1 with TRBJ2-2; the TCRdb D gene call, TRBD2, has no DNA to confirm it. The germline V gene has CDR1 MNHNS and CDR2 SASEGT. The CDR3 extends over 13 amino acids. CDR3 sequence: CASKERESGELFF.

J is TRBJ2-1 and V is TRBV12-3 or TRBV12-4; the D gene TCRdb calls, TRBD2, cannot be checked with no DNA. CDR3 length: 15 amino acids. The CDR3 spells CASWREGLGYNEQFF.

The rearrangement joins TRBV28 to TRBJ2-1; checking the TCRdb D call of TRBD1 is not possible without DNA. The CDR3 sequence is 13 residues long. From germline, CDR1 is MDHEN and CDR2 SYDVKM. CDR3 sequence: CASSFSDSDEQFF.

The rearrangement joins TRBV7-3 to TRBJ2-5; the TCRdb D gene call, TRBD1, has no DNA to confirm it. CDR1 and CDR2 from the germline V gene are SGHTA and FQGTGA. The length of the CDR3 is 15 residues. The CDR3 region is CASSPSGQGLETQYF.

The V and J genes are TRBV20-1 and TRBJ2-3; absent DNA, TCRdb's TRBD1 call cannot be checked. The CDR3 covers 15 residues. Germline V gene data show CDR1 as DFQATT and CDR2 as SNEGSKA (reference sequence). The CDR3 sequence: CSARDRVIGTDTQYF.

The chain's CDR3 is CSVERTGGDTYNDQFF. The gene calls are TRBV29-1 and TRBJ2-1; absent DNA, TCRdb's TRBD1 call cannot be checked. This CDR3 is built from 16 residues. Germline CDR1 is SQVTM and CDR2 is ANQGSEA.

The genes are TRBV4-1 and TRBJ2-7; lacking DNA, the TRBD1 call made by TCRdb goes unchecked. Per the germline V gene, CDR1 is MGHRA and CDR2 is YSYEKL. The CDR3 has 15 residues. The chain's CDR3 is CASSQERDRGLEQYF.

This chain joins TRBV29-1 and TRBJ2-7; TCRdb picks TRBD1, but there is no DNA to check that call. From germline, CDR1 is SQVTM and CDR2 ANQGSEA. This CDR3 spans 13 amino acids. CDR3 amino acids: CSVGQDSTYEQYF.

The gene calls are TRBV4-2 and TRBJ2-1. The CDR3 is 15 residues long. Per the germline V gene, CDR1 is LGHNA and CDR2 is YNFKEQ. This CDR3 is CASSRERSSYNEQFF.

V and J are TRBV29-1 and TRBJ2-7; the D call of TRBD1 rests on TCRdb alone, since no DNA is present to check it. The CDR3 sequence is 14 residues long. CDR1 is SQVTM, CDR2 ANQGSEA, per germline. CDR3 protein: CSVAGQGRGSEQYF.

The chain recombines TRBV7-9 with TRBJ1-5. The CDR3 consists of 16 residues. Germline V CDR1 and CDR2: SEHNR, FQNEAQ (reference sequence). This CDR3 reads CASSSTRREINQPQHF.

Judged by frequency, this clonotype is medium-sized. J is TRBJ2-1 and V is TRBV20-1; no DNA is available, so the TRBD2 call from TCRdb remains unchecked. CDR1 and CDR2 (germline): DFQATT, SNEGSKA (reference sequence). This CDR3 has 17 residues. The CDR3 loop is CSARLLAAPRSYNEQFF.